The 19 T cell receptor beta chains in this list originate from one sample, sequenced in a study of T cell responses to AZD1222 COVID-19 vaccine. Method: immunoSEQ multiplex PCR; TCRdb's copy keeps in-frame clones and lacks some. The table has around 110,000 clones, around 91% seen once. Specimen: peripheral blood, collected 28 days after the second AZD1222 dose. The receptors were gathered from an adult who received the AZD1222 COVID-19 vaccine.

The V call is TRBV9, the J call TRBJ2-1; a weak D match, TRBD2 (6 bases). The V end was cut by 7 bases, the J end by 3 bases, with 14 bases between. Germline CDR1 and CDR2: SGDLS and YYNGEE. This CDR3 has 14 residues. The CDR3 region has the DNA TGTGCCAGCGGCGGGGATGCACTCTACAATGAGCAGTTCTTC. Residues: CASGGDALYNEQFF.

The CDR3: CASSLGAAKAGVSYNEQFF. In DNA, the CDR3 is TGTGCCAGCAGCTTAGGGGCGGCAAAGGCGGGGGTATCCTACAATGAGCAGTTCTTC. V usage is TRBV11-3 and J usage is TRBJ2-1, with TRBD2 identical over 7 bases. Per germline, CDR1 SGHNT and CDR2 YENEEA. CDR3 length: 19 amino acids. Trimming took 1 base from V and 1 from J; bases not matched to a gene: 13.

The chain combines TRBV6-5 with TRBJ2-3, with 10 bases fitting TRBD2. The germline V gene has CDR1 MNHEY and CDR2 SVGAGI. The CDR3 runs to 14 residues. V dropped 8 bases and J dropped 9; count of bases not matched to a gene: 11. CDR3 amino acids: CASGSGGVLATQYF. Written as DNA, the CDR3 is TGTGCCAGCGGCAGCGGGGGGGTTCTAGCGACGCAGTATTTT.

This clone was counted a single time. The CDR3 nucleotides are TGTGCCAGTAGTATGGCCGCATTCTATGGCTACACCTTC. Translating gives CASSMAAFYGYTF. The chain employs TRBV19 and TRBJ1-2; no firm D call. The CDR3 length is 13 residues. Germline V gives CDR1 LNHDA, CDR2 SQIVND (reference sequence). V dropped 3 bases and J dropped 4 bases, with 9 bases sitting between them.

The V and J genes are TRBV30 and TRBJ1-6; 7 bases agree with TRBD1. Germline assignment: CDR1 GTSNPN and CDR2 SVGIG (reference sequence). The CDR3 has 15 amino acids. V shed 4 bases and J 4 bases; nucleotides not matched to a gene: 7. CDR3 protein: CAWNQGVSYNSPLHF. CDR3 DNA sequence: TGTGCCTGGAATCAGGGGGTCTCATATAATTCACCCCTCCACTTT.

The chain's CDR3 is CASSLAVTSAPYNEQFF. DNA for the CDR3: TGTGCCAGCAGCTTAGCGGTGACTAGCGCACCTTACAATGAGCAGTTCTTC. V gene TRBV7-2 combines with J gene TRBJ2-1, with 8 positions matching TRBD2. J lost 4 bases, V lost 0 bases, and 8 bases had no gene match. Germline CDR1 is SGHTA and CDR2 is FQGNSA. The CDR3 extends over 17 amino acids.

The V gene is TRBV6-1, the J gene TRBJ1-6; 7 bases agree with TRBD1. Unmatched junction bases numbered 7, after V lost 1 base and J lost 7 bases. Germline loops: CDR1 MNHNS, CDR2 SASEGT. The CDR3 has 16 amino acids. The CDR3 sequence is CASSEGQPGGNSPLHF. The CDR3 bases are TGTGCCAGCAGTGAAGGTCAACCAGGGGGAAATTCACCCCTCCACTTT.

The chain carries TRBV2 and TRBJ1-6; a possible D gene is TRBD1 (5 bases). The V and J ends lost 6 bases and 2 bases respectively, with 11 bases between them. Germline V gives CDR1 SNHLY, CDR2 FYNNEI. The CDR3 length is 15 residues. For the CDR3, the DNA is TGTGCCAGCAGAGTGACAGCCACCTATAATTCACCCCTCCACTTT. It specifies CASRVTATYNSPLHF.

The CDR3 DNA is TGTGCCAGCAGCTTTACCGGGACAGGGCCCGGGGAGCTGTTTTTT. The encoded protein is CASSFTGTGPGELFF. The rearrangement links TRBV11-2 to TRBJ2-2, with TRBD1 identical over 9 bases. This CDR3 has 15 residues. Looked up from germline, CDR1 is SGHAT and CDR2 is FQNNGV. Trimming took 3 bases from V and 6 from J; bases not matched to a gene: 5.

The chain combines TRBV6-5 with TRBJ1-2, with D perhaps TRBD1 (6 bases). The CDR3 is 15 amino acids. With 3 bases removed from V and 8 bases from J, the gap between germline ends came to 19 bases. Germline CDR1 and CDR2: MNHEY and SVGAGI. The CDR3 is CASSYSGARTKGYTF. The CDR3 nucleotides are TGTGCCAGCAGTTATTCGGGGGCGAGGACTAAAGGCTACACCTTC.

The V and J genes are TRBV25-1 and TRBJ1-2; no firm D call. Trimming cost V 1 base and J 5 bases, with 5 bases left between them. This CDR3 has 12 amino acids. CDR1 MGHDK and CDR2 SYGVNS come from the germline V gene. CDR3 sequence reads: CASSEFAYGYTF. The CDR3 nucleotides read TGTGCCAGCAGTGAATTTGCATATGGCTACACCTTC.

The rearrangement links TRBV7-9 to TRBJ2-7, with TRBD2 identical over 7 bases. The CDR3 is 15 residues long. Germline CDR1 SEHNR, CDR2 FQNEAQ (reference sequence). J lost 1 base, V lost 1 base, and 4 bases had no gene match. CDR3 in amino acids: CASSLVAGDSYEQYF. The DNA of the CDR3 is TGTGCCAGCAGCTTAGTAGCGGGCGATTCCTACGAGCAGTACTTC.

The chain has TRBV5-1 and TRBJ2-3, with D perhaps matching TRBD1 (6 bases). Trimming removed 4 bases at V and 1 base at J, with 13 bases between. Germline CDR1 reads SGHRS; CDR2 reads YFSETQ. The length of the CDR3 is 15 residues. The CDR3 loop is CASSIGQPRTDTQYF. For the CDR3, the DNA is TGCGCCAGCAGCATCGGACAGCCTCGCACAGATACGCAGTATTTT.

J is TRBJ2-1 and V is TRBV11-3; tentatively, D is TRBD1 or TRBD2 (5 bases each). This CDR3 contains 16 residues. V shed 5 bases and J shed 0 bases, with 14 bases lying between them. Germline values: CDR1 SGHNT, CDR2 YENEEA. This CDR3 is CASSLGDANSYNEQFF. In DNA, the CDR3 is TGTGCCAGCAGCCTCGGGGACGCAAACTCCTACAATGAGCAGTTCTTC. The full variable domain, in which reference TRBV11-3 and TRBJ2-1 provide the parts outside the CDR3, is EAGVVQSPRYKIIEKKQPVAFWCNPISGHNTLYWYLQNLGQGPELLIRYENEEAVDDSQLPKDRFSAERLKGVDSTLKIQPAELGDSAVYLCASSLGDANSYNEQFFGPGTRLTVL.

J is TRBJ1-3 and V is TRBV7-9; weak D call: TRBD1 (5 bases). This CDR3 comprises 17 residues. Germline values: CDR1 SEHNR, CDR2 FQNEAQ (reference sequence). With 5 bases removed from V and 3 bases from J, the gap between germline ends came to 20 bases. The DNA of the CDR3 is TGTGCCAGCAGCCCTCCCGTCATCCTTAGGGGTGGAAACACCATATATTTT. It codes for CASSPPVILRGGNTIYF.

The chain links TRBV19 to TRBJ2-7; D tentatively reads TRBD1 or TRBD2 (5 bases each). This CDR3 is 15 amino acids long. The V end lost 3 bases, the J end lost 3 bases, and 15 bases lay between the germline ends. CDR1 and CDR2 from the germline V gene are LNHDA and SQIVND (reference sequence). This chain's CDR3 is CASSISPGAHYEQYF. In DNA form, the CDR3 reads TGTGCCAGTAGTATCTCTCCCGGGGCCCACTACGAGCAGTACTTC.

The V gene is TRBV15, the J gene TRBJ1-3; no clear D gene. The germline V and J ends were trimmed by 4 bases and 0 bases, with 13 bases remaining between them. The CDR3 length is 16 residues. Germline CDR1 reads LNHNV; CDR2 reads YYDKDF (reference sequence). The CDR3 loop reads CATSTWTESSGNTIYF. CDR3 DNA: TGTGCCACCAGCACATGGACCGAAAGCTCTGGAAACACCATATATTTT. Complete variable domain (other parts from reference TRBV15 and TRBJ1-3): DAMVIQNPRYQVTQFGKPVTLSCSQTLNHNVMYWYQQKSSQAPKLLFHYYDKDFNNEADTPDNFQSRRPNTSFCFLDIRSPGLGDTAMYLCATSTWTESSGNTIYFGEGSWLTVV.

There are a few counts of this clone. The gene calls are TRBV7-2 and TRBJ2-2; no reliable D call. The CDR3 sequence is 14 residues long. The germline CDR1 and CDR2 sequences are SGHTA and FQGNSA. V gave up 5 bases and J gave up 2 bases, with 9 bases separating them. DNA of the CDR3: TGTGCCAGCAGCACATCAAGTAACACCGGGGAGCTGTTTTTT. It yields the protein CASSTSSNTGELFF. Drawing the rest from reference TRBV7-2 and TRBJ2-2, the complete variable domain is GAGVSQSPSNKVTEKGKDVELRCDPISGHTALYWYRQSLGQGLEFLIYFQGNSAPDKSGLPSDRFSAERTGGSVSTLTIQRTQQEDSAVYLCASSTSSNTGELFFGEGSRLTVL.

DNA of the CDR3: TGTGCCAGTAGTGTCGACAGGGGGAGGTACGAGCAGTACTTC. Amino acid sequence: CASSVDRGRYEQYF. The chain carries TRBV19 and TRBJ2-7, with 9 nucleotides matching TRBD1. V shed 5 bases, J shed 4 bases, and the junction held 6 bases outside the gene matches. Germline V gene sequence: CDR1 LNHDA, CDR2 SQIVND (reference sequence). There are 14 residues in the CDR3.